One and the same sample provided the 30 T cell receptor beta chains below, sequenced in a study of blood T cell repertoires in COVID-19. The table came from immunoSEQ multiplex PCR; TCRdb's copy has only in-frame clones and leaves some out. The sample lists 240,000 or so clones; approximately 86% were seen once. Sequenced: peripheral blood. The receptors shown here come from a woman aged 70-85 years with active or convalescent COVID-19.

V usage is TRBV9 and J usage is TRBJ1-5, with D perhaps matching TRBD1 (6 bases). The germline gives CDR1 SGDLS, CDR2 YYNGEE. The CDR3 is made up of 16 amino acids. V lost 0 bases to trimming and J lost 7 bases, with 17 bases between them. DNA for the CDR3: TGTGCCAGCAGCGTAGCTAAGTTTAGGGGGAGCCAGCCCCAGCATTTT. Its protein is CASSVAKFRGSQPQHF.

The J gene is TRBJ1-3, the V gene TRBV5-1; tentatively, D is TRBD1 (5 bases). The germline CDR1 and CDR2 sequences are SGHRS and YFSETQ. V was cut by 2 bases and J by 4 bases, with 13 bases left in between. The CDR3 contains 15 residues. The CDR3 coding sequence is TGCGCCAGCAGCTTCATCAGTGGGGCGGGAAACACCATATATTTT. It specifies CASSFISGAGNTIYF.

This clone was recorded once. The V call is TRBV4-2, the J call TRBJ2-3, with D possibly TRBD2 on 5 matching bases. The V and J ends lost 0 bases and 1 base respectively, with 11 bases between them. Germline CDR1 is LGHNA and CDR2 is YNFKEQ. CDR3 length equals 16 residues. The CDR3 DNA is TGTGCCAGCAGCCAAGAGGTGGCGAGGGGCACAGATACGCAGTATTTT. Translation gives CASSQEVARGTDTQYF.

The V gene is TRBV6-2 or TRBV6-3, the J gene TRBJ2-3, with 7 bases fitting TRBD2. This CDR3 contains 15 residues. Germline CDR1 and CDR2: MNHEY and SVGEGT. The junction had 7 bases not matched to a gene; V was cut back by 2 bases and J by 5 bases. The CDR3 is CASSYVGGGGDTQYF. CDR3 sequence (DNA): TGTGCCAGCAGTTACGTTGGCGGGGGAGGAGATACGCAGTATTTT.

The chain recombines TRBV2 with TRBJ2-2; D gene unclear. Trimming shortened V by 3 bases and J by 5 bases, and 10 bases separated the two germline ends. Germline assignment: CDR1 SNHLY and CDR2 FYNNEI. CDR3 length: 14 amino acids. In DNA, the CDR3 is TGTGCCAGCAGTGAGGTCCCACGGACCGGGGAGCTGTTTTTT. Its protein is CASSEVPRTGELFF.

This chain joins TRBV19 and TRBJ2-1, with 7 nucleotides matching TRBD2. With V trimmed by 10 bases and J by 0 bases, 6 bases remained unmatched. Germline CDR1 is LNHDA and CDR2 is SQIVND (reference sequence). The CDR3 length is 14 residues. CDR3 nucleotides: TGTGCCACCCATCCGGGGGGCTCCTACAATGAGCAGTTCTTC. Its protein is CATHPGGSYNEQFF.

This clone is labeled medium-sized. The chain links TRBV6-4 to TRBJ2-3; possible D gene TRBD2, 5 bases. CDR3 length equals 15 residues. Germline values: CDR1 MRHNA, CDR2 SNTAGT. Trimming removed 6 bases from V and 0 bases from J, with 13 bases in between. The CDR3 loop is CASSHREGSTDTQYF. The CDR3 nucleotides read TGTGCCAGCAGCCATCGAGAGGGTAGCACAGATACGCAGTATTTT.

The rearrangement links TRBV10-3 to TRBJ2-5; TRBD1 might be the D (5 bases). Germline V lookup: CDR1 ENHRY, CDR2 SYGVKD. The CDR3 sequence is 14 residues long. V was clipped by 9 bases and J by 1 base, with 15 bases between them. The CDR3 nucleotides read TGTGCCATTAAACAGGAGCTGACCCAAGAGACCCAGTACTTC. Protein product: CAIKQELTQETQYF.

The CDR3 sequence is CASSLDGTGIYEQYF. The DNA for the CDR3 is TGTGCCAGCAGCTTAGATGGGACAGGGATCTACGAGCAGTACTTC. The genes are TRBV11-2 and TRBJ2-7, with TRBD1 matching over 9 bases. Germline V gene lookup returns CDR1 SGHAT and CDR2 FQNNGV. The trim removed 0 bases at V and 3 bases at J, leaving 3 bases unmatched. The CDR3 is 15 amino acids.

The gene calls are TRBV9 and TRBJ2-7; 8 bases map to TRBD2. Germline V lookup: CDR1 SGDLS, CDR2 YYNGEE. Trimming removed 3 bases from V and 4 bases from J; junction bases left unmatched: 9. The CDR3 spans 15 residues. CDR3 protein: CASSEGIAGWYEQYF. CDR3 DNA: TGTGCCAGCAGCGAGGGGATAGCGGGGTGGTACGAGCAGTACTTC.

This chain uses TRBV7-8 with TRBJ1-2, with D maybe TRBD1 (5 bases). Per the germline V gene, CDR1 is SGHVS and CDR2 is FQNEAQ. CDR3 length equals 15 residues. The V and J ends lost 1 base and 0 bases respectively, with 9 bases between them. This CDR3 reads CASSLGLGANYGYTF. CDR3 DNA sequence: TGTGCCAGCAGCTTAGGATTAGGGGCTAACTATGGCTACACCTTC.

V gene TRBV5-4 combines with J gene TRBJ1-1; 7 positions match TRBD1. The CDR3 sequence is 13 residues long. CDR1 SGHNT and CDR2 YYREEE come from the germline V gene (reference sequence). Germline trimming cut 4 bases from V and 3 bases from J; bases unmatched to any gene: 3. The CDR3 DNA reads TGTGCCAGCAGCGTCGACAGGGACACTGAAGCTTTCTTT. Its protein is CASSVDRDTEAFF.

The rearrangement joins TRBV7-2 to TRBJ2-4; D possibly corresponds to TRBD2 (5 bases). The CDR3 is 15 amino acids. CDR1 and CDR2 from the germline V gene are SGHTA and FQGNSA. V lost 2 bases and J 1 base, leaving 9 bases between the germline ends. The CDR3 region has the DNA TGTGCCAGCAGCTTAAGTCCGGGGGCCAAAAACATTCAGTACTTC. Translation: CASSLSPGAKNIQYF.

The chain's CDR3 is CASTLRFGGNTEAFF. DNA for the CDR3: TGTGCCAGCACTTTGAGGTTCGGGGGGAACACTGAAGCTTTCTTT. J is TRBJ1-1 and V is TRBV6-5, with a possible D match to TRBD1 (5 bases). The V gene's germline CDR1 is MNHEY and CDR2 SVGAGI. The CDR3 is 15 amino acids. Trimming took off 7 bases at V and 1 base at J, with 16 bases between the two ends.

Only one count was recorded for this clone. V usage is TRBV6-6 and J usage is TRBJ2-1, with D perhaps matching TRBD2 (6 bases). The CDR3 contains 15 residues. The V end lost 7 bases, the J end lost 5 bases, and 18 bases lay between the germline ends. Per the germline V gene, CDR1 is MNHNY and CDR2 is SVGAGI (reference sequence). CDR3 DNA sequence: TGTGCCAGCATCCCCGTGCAGGGAGGAAACAATGAGCAGTTCTTC. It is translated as CASIPVQGGNNEQFF.

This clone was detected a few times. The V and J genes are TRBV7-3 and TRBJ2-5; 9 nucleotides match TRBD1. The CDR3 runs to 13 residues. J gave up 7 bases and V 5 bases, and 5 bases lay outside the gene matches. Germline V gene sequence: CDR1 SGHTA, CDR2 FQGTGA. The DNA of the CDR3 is TGTGCCAGCAGCCCGACAGGGGGTGGGACCCAGTACTTC. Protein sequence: CASSPTGGGTQYF.

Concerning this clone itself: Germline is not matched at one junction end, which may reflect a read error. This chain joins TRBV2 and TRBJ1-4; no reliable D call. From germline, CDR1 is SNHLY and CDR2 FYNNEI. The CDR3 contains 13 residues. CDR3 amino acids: CASKWRTTEKLFF. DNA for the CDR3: TGTGCCAGCAAATGGCGAACTACTGAAAAACTGTTTTTT.

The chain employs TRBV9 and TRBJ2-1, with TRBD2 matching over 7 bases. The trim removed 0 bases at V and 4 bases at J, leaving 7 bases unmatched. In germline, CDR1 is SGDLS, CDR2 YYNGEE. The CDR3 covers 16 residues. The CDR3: CASSVEVGGTYNEQFF. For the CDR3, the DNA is TGTGCCAGCAGCGTAGAAGTGGGGGGGACTTACAATGAGCAGTTCTTC.

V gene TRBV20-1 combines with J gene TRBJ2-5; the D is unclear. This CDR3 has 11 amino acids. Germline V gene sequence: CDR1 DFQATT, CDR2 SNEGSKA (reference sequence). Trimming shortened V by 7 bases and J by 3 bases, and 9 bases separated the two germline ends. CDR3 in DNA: TGCAGTGGAGGATTCGAAGAGACCCAGTACTTC. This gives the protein CSGGFEETQYF.

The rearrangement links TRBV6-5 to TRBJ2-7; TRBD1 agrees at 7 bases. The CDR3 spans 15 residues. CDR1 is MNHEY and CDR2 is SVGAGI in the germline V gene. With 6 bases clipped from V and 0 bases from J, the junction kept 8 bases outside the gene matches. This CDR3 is CASSHRGKASYEQYF. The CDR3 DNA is TGTGCCAGCAGCCACAGGGGAAAGGCCTCCTACGAGCAGTACTTC.

CDR3 nucleotides: TGTGCCAGCAGCCCAGACCAGGCCTTCAACACCGGGGAGCTGTTTTTT. Its translation: CASSPDQAFNTGELFF. The V and J genes are TRBV11-2 and TRBJ2-2; the D is unclear. V dropped 5 bases and J dropped 2 bases, with 15 bases sitting between them. CDR1 and CDR2 from the germline V gene are SGHAT and FQNNGV. The length of the CDR3 is 16 residues.

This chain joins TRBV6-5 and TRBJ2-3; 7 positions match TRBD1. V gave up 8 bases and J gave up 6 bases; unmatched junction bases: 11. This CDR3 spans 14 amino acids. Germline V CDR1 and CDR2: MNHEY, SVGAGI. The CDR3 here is CASSRGLRTDTQYF. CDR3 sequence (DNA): TGTGCCAGCTCGAGGGGGCTCCGGACTGATACGCAGTATTTT.

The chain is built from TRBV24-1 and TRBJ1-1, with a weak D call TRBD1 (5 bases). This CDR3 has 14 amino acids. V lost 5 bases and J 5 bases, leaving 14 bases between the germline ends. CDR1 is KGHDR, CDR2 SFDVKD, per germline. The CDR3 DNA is TGTGCCACCAGTGTAAGGGGAGGAGGGACTGAAGCTTTCTTT. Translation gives CATSVRGGGTEAFF.

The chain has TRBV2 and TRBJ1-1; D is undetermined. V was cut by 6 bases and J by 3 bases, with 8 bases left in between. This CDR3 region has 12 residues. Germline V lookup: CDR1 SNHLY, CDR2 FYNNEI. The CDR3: CASSGVYTEAFF. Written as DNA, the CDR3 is TGTGCCAGCAGCGGGGTTTACACTGAAGCTTTCTTT.

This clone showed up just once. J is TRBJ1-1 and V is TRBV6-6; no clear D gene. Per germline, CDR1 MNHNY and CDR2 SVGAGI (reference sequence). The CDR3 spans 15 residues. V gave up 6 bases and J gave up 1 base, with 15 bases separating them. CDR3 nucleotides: TGTGCCAGCAGCCCCTTGAGGTCTACGAACACTGAAGCTTTCTTT. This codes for CASSPLRSTNTEAFF.

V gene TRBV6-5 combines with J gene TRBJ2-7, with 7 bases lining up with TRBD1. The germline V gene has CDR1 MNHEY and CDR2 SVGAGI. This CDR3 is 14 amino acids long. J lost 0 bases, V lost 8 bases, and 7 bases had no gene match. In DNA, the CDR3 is TGTGCCAGCGACAGGGCTGCGAGCTCCTACGAGCAGTACTTC. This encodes CASDRAASSYEQYF.

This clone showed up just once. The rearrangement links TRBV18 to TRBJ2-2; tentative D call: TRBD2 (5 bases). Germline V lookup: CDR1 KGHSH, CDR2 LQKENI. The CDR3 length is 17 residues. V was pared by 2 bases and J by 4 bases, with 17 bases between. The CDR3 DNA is TGTGCCAGCTCACCAGGTTTTTGGAGGTCGGGCACCGGGGAGCTGTTTTTT. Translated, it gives CASSPGFWRSGTGELFF.

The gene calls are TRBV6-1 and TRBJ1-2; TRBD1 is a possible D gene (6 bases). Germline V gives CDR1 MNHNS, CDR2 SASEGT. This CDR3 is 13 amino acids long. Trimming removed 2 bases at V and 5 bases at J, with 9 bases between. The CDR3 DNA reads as TGTGCCAGCAGTGAACAGGGGAAGTATGGCTACACCTTC. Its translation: CASSEQGKYGYTF.

The CDR3 loop is CASSPRTSGGFNEQFF. Written as DNA, the CDR3 is TGTGCCAGCTCACCCAGGACTAGCGGGGGCTTTAATGAGCAGTTCTTC. The chain combines TRBV18 with TRBJ2-1; 13 positions match TRBD2. Germline CDR1 KGHSH, CDR2 LQKENI. The CDR3 has 16 amino acids. V trimming: 3 bases; J trimming: 7 bases; junction bases outside the gene matches: 6.

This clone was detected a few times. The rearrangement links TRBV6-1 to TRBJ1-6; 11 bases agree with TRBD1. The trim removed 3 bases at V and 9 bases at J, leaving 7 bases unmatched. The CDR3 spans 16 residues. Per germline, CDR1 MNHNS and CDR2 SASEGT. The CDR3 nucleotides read TGTGCCAGCAGTGAGCGGGACAGGGGGAATCGTTCACCCCTCCACTTT. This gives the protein CASSERDRGNRSPLHF.